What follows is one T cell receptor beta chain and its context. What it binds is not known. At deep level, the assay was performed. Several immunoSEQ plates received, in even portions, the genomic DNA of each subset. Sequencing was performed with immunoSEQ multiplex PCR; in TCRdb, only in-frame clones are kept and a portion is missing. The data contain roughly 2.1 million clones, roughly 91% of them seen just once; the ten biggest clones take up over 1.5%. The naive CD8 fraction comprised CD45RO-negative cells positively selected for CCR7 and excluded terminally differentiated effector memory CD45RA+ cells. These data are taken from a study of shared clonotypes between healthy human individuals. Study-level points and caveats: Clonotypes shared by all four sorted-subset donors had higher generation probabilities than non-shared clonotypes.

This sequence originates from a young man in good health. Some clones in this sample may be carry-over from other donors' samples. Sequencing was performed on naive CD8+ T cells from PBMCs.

CDR3 in amino acids: CASSAPDRALRYGYTF. The CDR3 bases are TGTGCCAGCAGTGCCCCGGACAGGGCCCTTAGATATGGCTACACCTTC. This chain connects TRBV28 to TRBJ1-2, with TRBD1 identical over 8 bases. Trimming removed 5 bases from V and 5 bases from J; junction bases left unmatched: 13. Germline V gene sequence: CDR1 MDHEN, CDR2 SYDVKM. The CDR3 totals 16 residues.